A single sample is the source of the 16 T cell receptor beta chains below, sequenced in a study of T cell responses to AZD1222 COVID-19 vaccine. This table comes from immunoSEQ multiplex PCR, and its TCRdb copy is limited to in-frame clones, with some not included. There are some 96,000 clones in the sample; 80% to 90% occur only once, and around a sixth lies in the top ten. This material consisted of peripheral blood, taken on day 0 of AZD1222 vaccination. The origin of the receptors is an adult in good health.

The gene calls are TRBV6-5 and TRBJ1-6; D is unresolved. CDR3 size: 15 residues. V was cut by 6 bases and J by 2 bases, with 11 bases left in between. Germline assignment: CDR1 MNHEY and CDR2 SVGAGI. The CDR3 sequence is CASSTETPYNSPLHF. CDR3 nucleotides: TGTGCCAGCAGCACGGAGACCCCCTATAATTCACCCCTCCACTTT.

This rearrangement joins TRBV19 to TRBJ2-2; TRBD2 matches at 9 bases. CDR1 and CDR2 from the germline V gene are LNHDA and SQIVND (reference sequence). The CDR3 has 15 amino acids. V shed 5 bases and J 6 bases; nucleotides not matched to a gene: 7. CDR3 DNA: TGTGCCAGTAGTCCCTTAGCGGGAGCTGCCGGGGAGCTGTTTTTT. Translating it yields CASSPLAGAAGELFF.

The chain is built from TRBV29-1 and TRBJ1-1, with TRBD1 matching 8 bases. CDR3 length: 15 amino acids. Germline assignment: CDR1 SQVTM and CDR2 ANQGSEA. The ends lost 3 bases at V and 0 bases at J; junction bases unmatched: 6. This CDR3 reads CSVDRGQGLNTEAFF. Written as DNA, the CDR3 is TGCAGCGTTGACCGCGGACAGGGTTTGAACACTGAAGCTTTCTTT.

The rearrangement links TRBV6-5 to TRBJ1-2, with D possibly TRBD1 on 6 matching bases. The CDR3 spans 15 residues. The germline V and J ends were trimmed by 6 bases and 4 bases, with 18 bases remaining between them. The germline V gene encodes CDR1 MNHEY and CDR2 SVGAGI. CDR3 protein: CASSFNAGGGYGYTF. In DNA, the CDR3 is TGTGCCAGCAGCTTCAACGCGGGAGGGGGCTATGGCTACACCTTC.

The chain uses TRBV3-1 (or the pseudogene TRBV3-2) and TRBJ2-7; no clear D gene. The CDR3 sequence is 13 residues long. CDR1 is LGHDT and CDR2 is YNNKEL in the germline V gene (reference sequence). V shed 3 bases and J shed 4 bases, with 10 bases lying between them. The CDR3 region has the DNA TGTGCCAGCAGCCATAGCCTGCTTTACGAGCAGTACTTC. It translates to CASSHSLLYEQYF.

The chain is built from TRBV2 and TRBJ2-2; a possible D gene is TRBD2 (5 bases). V dropped 6 bases and J dropped 3 bases, with 11 bases sitting between them. Looked up from germline, CDR1 is SNHLY and CDR2 is FYNNEI. This CDR3 is built from 14 residues. This CDR3 is CASRRDMDTGELFF. Written as DNA, the CDR3 is TGTGCCAGCAGGAGGGATATGGACACCGGGGAGCTGTTTTTT.

The rearrangement uses TRBV7-2 and TRBJ2-5; no clear D. CDR1 and CDR2 (germline): SGHTA, FQGNSA. V dropped 1 base and J dropped 5 bases, with 8 bases sitting between them. This CDR3 comprises 13 residues. The CDR3 DNA follows: TGTGCCAGCAGCTTAGTCCGCTCGGAGACCCAGTACTTC. This sequence encodes CASSLVRSETQYF.

The gene calls are TRBV6-5 and TRBJ1-1, with D tentatively TRBD1 (6 bases). This CDR3 is 12 amino acids long. Between the trimmed V and J ends, which lost 6 bases and 1 base, there was a span of 6 bases. CDR1 is MNHEY and CDR2 is SVGAGI in the germline V gene. CDR3 nucleotide sequence: TGTGCCAGCAGCAGGGGGAACACTGAAGCTTTCTTT. Translated, it gives CASSRGNTEAFF.

The V gene is TRBV2, the J gene TRBJ1-5; maybe TRBD1 (6 bases). The CDR3 consists of 14 residues. V was pared by 6 bases and J by 3 bases, with 12 bases between. Germline V gives CDR1 SNHLY, CDR2 FYNNEI. DNA for the CDR3: TGTGCCAGCAGAAGAGACAGGCTCAATCAGCCCCAGCATTTT. This codes for CASRRDRLNQPQHF.

This chain uses TRBV20-1 with TRBJ1-2, with TRBD1 matching over 7 bases. The CDR3 consists of 11 residues. In germline, CDR1 is DFQATT, CDR2 SNEGSKA (reference sequence). The ends lost 4 bases at V and 10 bases at J; junction bases unmatched: 6. The DNA for the CDR3 is TGCAGTGCTAATGAGGGACAGATCTACACCTTC. Its translation is CSANEGQIYTF.

This chain uses TRBV19 with TRBJ1-1; 10 nucleotides agree with TRBD1. This CDR3 is 15 amino acids long. V lost 3 bases to trimming and J lost 8 bases; unmatched junction nucleotides: 9. Looked up from germline, CDR1 is LNHDA and CDR2 is SQIVND (reference sequence). The CDR3 loop is CASSITTGGLREAFF. In nucleotides, the CDR3 is TGTGCCAGTAGTATTACGACAGGGGGCCTTAGGGAAGCTTTCTTT.

This rearrangement joins TRBV6-5 to TRBJ1-5, with a weak D call TRBD1 (5 bases). The germline V gene has CDR1 MNHEY and CDR2 SVGAGI. V shed 4 bases and J shed 3 bases, with 10 bases lying between them. CDR3 size: 14 residues. DNA of the CDR3: TGTGCCAGCAGTTCCGGGGGGGTCAATCAGCCCCAGCATTTT. It encodes CASSSGGVNQPQHF.

V is TRBV6-5 and J is TRBJ2-6, with D possibly TRBD2 on 5 matching bases. V shed 3 bases and J shed 3 bases, with 9 bases lying between them. Germline V CDR1 and CDR2: MNHEY, SVGAGI. The CDR3 runs to 15 residues. The CDR3 region is CASSYAGFGANVLTF. CDR3 bases: TGTGCCAGCAGTTATGCGGGCTTTGGGGCCAACGTCCTGACTTTC.

The chain is built from TRBV19 and TRBJ2-3; D not resolved. The ends were cut back, 3 bases at V and 0 bases at J, with 10 bases in the middle. The length of the CDR3 is 15 residues. Germline values: CDR1 LNHDA, CDR2 SQIVND (reference sequence). The CDR3 sequence is CASSIRDPSTDTQYF. As DNA, the CDR3 is TGTGCCAGTAGTATTAGAGACCCAAGCACAGATACGCAGTATTTT.

The V and J genes are TRBV4-3 and TRBJ1-3; D uncertain. This CDR3 comprises 17 residues. The germline V gene encodes CDR1 LGHNA and CDR2 YSLEER. V shed 0 bases and J shed 2 bases, with 14 bases lying between them. The chain's CDR3 is CASSQENLRMAGNTIYF. The CDR3 DNA follows: TGCGCCAGCAGCCAAGAGAACCTACGGATGGCTGGAAACACCATATATTTT.

The rearrangement uses TRBV5-1 and TRBJ1-2, with D maybe TRBD1 (5 bases). CDR3 length: 15 residues. V was shortened by 0 bases and J by 4 bases, with 13 bases between the two germline ends. Germline V gene data show CDR1 as SGHRS and CDR2 as YFSETQ. The CDR3 nucleotides read TGCGCCAGCAGCTTGGAAGTGGGGACGCCCTATGGCTACACCTTC. Translating it yields CASSLEVGTPYGYTF.